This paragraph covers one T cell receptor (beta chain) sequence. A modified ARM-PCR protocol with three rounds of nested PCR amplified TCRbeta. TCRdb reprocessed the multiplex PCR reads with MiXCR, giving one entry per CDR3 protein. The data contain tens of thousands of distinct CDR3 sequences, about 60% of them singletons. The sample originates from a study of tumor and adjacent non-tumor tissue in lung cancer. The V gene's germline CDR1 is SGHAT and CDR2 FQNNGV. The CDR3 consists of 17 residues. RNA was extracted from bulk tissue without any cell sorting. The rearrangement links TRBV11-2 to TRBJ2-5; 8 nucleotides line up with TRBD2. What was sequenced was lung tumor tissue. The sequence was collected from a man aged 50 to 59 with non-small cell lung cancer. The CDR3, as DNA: TGTAACAGCATCTTAGATAAACAAGCGGGGGCCAAAGGGACCCAGTACTTC. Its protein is CNSILDKQAGAKGTQYF.